Detailed here is one T cell receptor beta chain. Its cognate antigen is unknown. The data were taken from a study of blood T cells in healthy people across ages. Study-wide points: Measured against age, TCR beta diversity per million T cells decreased in a roughly linear manner. One million T cells yielded diversity estimates that were considered underestimates. Naive T cell percentage showed a strong correlation with the diversity of TCR beta.

Every participating donor contributed roughly 10 milliliters of peripheral blood through a draw. PCR was performed a second time for about 6 to 12 cycles using a sample-barcoded 5' primer and a J-beta primer mix. TCRdb passed the 5' RACE reads through MiXCR, listing each CDR3 protein once. The sample yields hundreds of thousands of distinct CDR3 sequences, around three fifths seen once. The CDR3 sequence is 16 residues long. Germline CDR1 MNHEY, CDR2 SVGAGI. Sample: blood. The V gene is TRBV6-5, the J gene TRBJ2-4; TRBD1 matches at 10 bases. The end of the DNA is better explained by TRBJ2-5, so the J call may be wrong. This sequence was found in a man between 60 and 70 years old in good health. CDR3 sequence: CASSYSAGTGAETQYF. The DNA of the CDR3 is TGTGCCAGCAGTTACTCGGCTGGGACAGGGGCAGAGACCCAGTACTTC.